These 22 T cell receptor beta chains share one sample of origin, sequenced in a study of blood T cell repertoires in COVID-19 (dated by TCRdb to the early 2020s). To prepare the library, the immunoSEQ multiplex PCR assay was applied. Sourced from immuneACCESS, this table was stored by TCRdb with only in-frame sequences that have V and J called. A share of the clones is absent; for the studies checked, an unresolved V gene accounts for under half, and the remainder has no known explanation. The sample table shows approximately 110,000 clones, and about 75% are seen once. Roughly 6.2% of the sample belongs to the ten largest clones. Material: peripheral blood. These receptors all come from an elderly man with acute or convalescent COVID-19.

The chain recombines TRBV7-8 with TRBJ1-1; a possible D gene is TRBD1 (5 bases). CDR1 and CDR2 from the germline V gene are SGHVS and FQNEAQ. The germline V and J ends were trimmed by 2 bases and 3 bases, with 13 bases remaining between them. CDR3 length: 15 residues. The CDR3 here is CASSLRGGLDTEAFF. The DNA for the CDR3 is TGTGCCAGCAGCTTAAGGGGCGGTCTTGACACTGAAGCTTTCTTT.

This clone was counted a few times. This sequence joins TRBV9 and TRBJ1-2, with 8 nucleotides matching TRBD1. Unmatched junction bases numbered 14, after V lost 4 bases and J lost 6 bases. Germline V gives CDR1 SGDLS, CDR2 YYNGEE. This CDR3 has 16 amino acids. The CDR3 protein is CASSSPAMAGGHGYTF. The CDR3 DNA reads TGTGCCAGCAGCTCCCCAGCGATGGCAGGGGGCCATGGCTACACCTTC.

As DNA, the CDR3 is TGTGCCAGCAGCCGCGAGGCCTCAGGGGGACTAGCCAAAAACATTCAGTACTTC. It translates to CASSREASGGLAKNIQYF. The V call is TRBV9, the J call TRBJ2-4; tentatively, D is TRBD1 (7 bases). This CDR3 has 18 amino acids. V was cut by 4 bases and J by 0 bases, with 20 bases left in between. CDR1 SGDLS and CDR2 YYNGEE come from the germline V gene.

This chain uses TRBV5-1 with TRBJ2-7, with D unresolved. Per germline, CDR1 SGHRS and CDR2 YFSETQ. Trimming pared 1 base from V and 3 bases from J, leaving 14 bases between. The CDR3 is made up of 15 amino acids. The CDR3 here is CASSLTTGAYYEQYF. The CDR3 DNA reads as TGCGCCAGCAGCTTGACCACCGGAGCCTACTACGAGCAGTACTTC. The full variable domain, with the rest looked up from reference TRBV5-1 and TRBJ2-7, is KAGVTQTPRYLIKTRGQQVTLSCSPISGHRSVSWYQQTPGQGLQFLFEYFSETQRNKGNFPGRFSGRQFSNSRSEMNVSTLELGDSALYLCASSLTTGAYYEQYFGPGTRLTVT.

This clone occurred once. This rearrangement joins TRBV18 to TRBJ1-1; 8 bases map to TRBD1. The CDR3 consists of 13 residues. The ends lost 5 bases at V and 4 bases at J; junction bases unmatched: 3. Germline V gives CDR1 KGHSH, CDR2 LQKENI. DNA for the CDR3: TGTGCCAGCTCAGATGGGACAGGCACTGAAGCTTTCTTT. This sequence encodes CASSDGTGTEAFF.

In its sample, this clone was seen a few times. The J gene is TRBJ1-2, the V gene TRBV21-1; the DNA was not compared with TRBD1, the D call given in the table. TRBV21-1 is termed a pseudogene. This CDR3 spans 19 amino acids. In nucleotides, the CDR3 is TGTGCCAGCAGCAACGCCACGGGGGACAGGGCCAAAGGGGACTATGGCTACACCTTC. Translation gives CASSNATGDRAKGDYGYTF.

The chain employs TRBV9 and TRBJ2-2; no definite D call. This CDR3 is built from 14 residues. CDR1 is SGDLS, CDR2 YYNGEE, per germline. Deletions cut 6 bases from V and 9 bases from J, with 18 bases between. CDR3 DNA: TGTGCCAGCAAATTGAGTTCTAAATCCCGGGAGCTGTTTTTT. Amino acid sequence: CASKLSSKSRELFF.

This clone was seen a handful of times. As DNA, the CDR3 is TGTGCCAGCAGCTTAGTGAGCTCTGGAAACACCATATATTTT. It yields the protein CASSLVSSGNTIYF. The chain recombines TRBV7-9 with TRBJ1-3, with D unresolved. Trimming shortened V by 1 base and J by 0 bases, and 4 bases separated the two germline ends. Germline loops: CDR1 SEHNR, CDR2 FQNEAQ (reference sequence). This CDR3 contains 14 residues.

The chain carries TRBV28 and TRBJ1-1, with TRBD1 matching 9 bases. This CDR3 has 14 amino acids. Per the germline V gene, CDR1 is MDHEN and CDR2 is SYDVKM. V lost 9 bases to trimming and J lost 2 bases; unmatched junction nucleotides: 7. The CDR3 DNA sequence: TGTGCCAGTCAACAGGGGGCCACTAACACTGAAGCTTTCTTT. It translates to CASQQGATNTEAFF.

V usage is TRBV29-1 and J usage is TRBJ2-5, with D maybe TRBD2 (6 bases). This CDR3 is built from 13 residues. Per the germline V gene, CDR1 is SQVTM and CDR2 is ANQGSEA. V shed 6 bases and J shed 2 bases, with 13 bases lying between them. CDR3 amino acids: CSVRRAVQETQYF. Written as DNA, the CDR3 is TGCAGCGTCCGGAGGGCGGTACAAGAGACCCAGTACTTC.

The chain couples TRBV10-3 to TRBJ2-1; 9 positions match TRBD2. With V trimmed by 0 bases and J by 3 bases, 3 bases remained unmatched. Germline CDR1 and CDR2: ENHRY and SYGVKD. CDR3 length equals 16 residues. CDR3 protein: CAISESPSGNYNEQFF. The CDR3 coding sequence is TGTGCCATCAGTGAGTCGCCTAGCGGGAACTACAATGAGCAGTTCTTC.

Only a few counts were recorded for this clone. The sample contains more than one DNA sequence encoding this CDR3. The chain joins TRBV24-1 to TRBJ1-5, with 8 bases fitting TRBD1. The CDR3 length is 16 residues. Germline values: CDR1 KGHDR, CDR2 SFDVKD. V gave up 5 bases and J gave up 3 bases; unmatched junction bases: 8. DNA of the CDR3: TGTGCCACCAGTGGACCCGGGACAGGCAACAATCAGCCCCAGCATTTT. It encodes CATSGPGTGNNQPQHF.

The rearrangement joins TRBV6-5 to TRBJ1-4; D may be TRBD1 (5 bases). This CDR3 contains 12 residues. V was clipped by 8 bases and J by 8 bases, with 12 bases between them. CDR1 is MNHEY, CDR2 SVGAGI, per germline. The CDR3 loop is CASSGAREKLFF. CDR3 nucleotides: TGTGCCAGCTCTGGGGCGCGAGAAAAACTGTTTTTT.

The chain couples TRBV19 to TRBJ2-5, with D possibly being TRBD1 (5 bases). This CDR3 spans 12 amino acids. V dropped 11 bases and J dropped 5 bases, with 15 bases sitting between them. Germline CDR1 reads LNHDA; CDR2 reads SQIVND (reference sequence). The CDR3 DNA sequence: TGTGCCTCCCAGGGTGGAGTGGAGACCCAGTACTTC. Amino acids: CASQGGVETQYF.

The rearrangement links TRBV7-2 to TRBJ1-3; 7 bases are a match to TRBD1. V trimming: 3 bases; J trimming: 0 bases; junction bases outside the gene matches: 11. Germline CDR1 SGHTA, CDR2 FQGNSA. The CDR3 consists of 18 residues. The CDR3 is CASSFSPYRGGSGNTIYF. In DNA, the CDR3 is TGTGCCAGCAGCTTCTCCCCCTACAGGGGAGGCTCTGGAAACACCATATATTTT.

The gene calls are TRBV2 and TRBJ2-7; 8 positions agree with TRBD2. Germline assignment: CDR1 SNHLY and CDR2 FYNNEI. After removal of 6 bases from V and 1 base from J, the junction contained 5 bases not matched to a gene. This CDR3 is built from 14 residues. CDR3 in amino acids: CASRAGVKSYEQYF. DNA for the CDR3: TGTGCCAGCAGAGCGGGAGTCAAGTCCTACGAGCAGTACTTC.

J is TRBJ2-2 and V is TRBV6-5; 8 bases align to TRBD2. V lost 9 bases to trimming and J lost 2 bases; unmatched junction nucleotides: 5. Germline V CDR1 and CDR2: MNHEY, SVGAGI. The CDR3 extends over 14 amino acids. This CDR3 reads CASTGGSNTGELFF. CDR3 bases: TGTGCCAGTACGGGGGGGAGTAACACCGGGGAGCTGTTTTTT.

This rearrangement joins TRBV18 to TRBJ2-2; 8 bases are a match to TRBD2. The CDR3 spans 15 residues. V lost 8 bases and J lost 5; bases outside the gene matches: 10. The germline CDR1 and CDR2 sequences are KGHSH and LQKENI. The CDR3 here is CASQIGSGGTGELFF. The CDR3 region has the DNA TGTGCCAGCCAAATCGGAAGCGGGGGAACCGGGGAGCTGTTTTTT. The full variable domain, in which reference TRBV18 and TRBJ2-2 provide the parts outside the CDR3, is NAGVMQNPRHLVRRRGQEARLRCSPMKGHSHVYWYRQLPEEGLKFMVYLQKENIIDESGMPKERFSAEFPKEGPSILRIQQVVRGDSAAYFCASQIGSGGTGELFFGEGSRLTVL.

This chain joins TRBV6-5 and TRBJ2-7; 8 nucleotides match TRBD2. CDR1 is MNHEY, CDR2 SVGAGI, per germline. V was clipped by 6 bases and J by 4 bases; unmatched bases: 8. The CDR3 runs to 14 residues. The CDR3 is CASRAAGASYEQYF. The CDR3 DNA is TGTGCCAGCAGGGCAGCGGGAGCTAGTTACGAGCAGTACTTC.

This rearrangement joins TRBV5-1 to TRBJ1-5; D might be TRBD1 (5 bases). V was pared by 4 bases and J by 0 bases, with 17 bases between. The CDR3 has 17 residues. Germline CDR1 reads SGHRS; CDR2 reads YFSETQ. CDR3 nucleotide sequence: TGCGCCAGCAGCCCGGGGGGATTCCTCAATAGCAATCAGCCCCAGCATTTT. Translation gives CASSPGGFLNSNQPQHF.

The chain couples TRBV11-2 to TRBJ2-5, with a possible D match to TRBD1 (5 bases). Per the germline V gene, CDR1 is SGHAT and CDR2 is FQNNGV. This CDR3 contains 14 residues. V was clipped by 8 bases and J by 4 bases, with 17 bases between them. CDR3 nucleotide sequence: TGTGCCAGCGCGAGTGGGGCTTGGGGAGAGACCCAGTACTTC. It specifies CASASGAWGETQYF. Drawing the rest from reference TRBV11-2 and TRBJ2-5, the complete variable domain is EAGVAQSPRYKIIEKRQSVAFWCNPISGHATLYWYQQILGQGPKLLIQFQNNGVVDDSQLPKDRFSAERLKGVDSTLKIQPAKLEDSAVYLCASASGAWGETQYFGPGTRLLVL.

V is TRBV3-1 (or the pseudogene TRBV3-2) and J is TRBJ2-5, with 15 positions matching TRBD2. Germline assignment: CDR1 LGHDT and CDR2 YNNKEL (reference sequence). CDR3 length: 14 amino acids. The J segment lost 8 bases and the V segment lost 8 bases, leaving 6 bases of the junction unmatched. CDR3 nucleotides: TGTGCCAGCCTCGGGACTAGCGGGGGGCTTACCCAGTACTTC. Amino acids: CASLGTSGGLTQYF.